The 20 T cell receptor beta chains presented below share a single source sample, sequenced in a study of T cell changes during pregnancy in multiple sclerosis. Only in-frame clones appear in the TCRdb table, and some are missing; sequencing was by immunoSEQ multiplex PCR. The table records under 50,000 clones, 75% to 95% of them present only once. Specimen: CD8+ T cells from peripheral blood mononuclear cells, collected in the second trimester of pregnancy. The receptors were gathered from a female donor with multiple sclerosis, enrolled in a pregnancy study.

The V gene is TRBV7-8, the J gene TRBJ2-1; 8 nucleotides line up with TRBD2. The CDR3 consists of 15 residues. With V trimmed by 3 bases and J by 5 bases, 6 bases remained unmatched. Germline-derived CDR1 and CDR2 are SGHVS and FQNEAQ. CDR3 in amino acids: CASSLSAGGDNEQFF. The CDR3 DNA follows: TGTGCCAGCAGCTTGTCTGCGGGGGGCGACAATGAGCAGTTCTTC.

The gene calls are TRBV9 and TRBJ2-6; 8 bases align to TRBD1. V lost 4 bases, J lost 0 bases, and 3 bases stayed unmatched. Germline V gene lookup returns CDR1 SGDLS and CDR2 YYNGEE. The CDR3 loop spans 16 amino acids. CDR3 bases: TGTGCCAGCAGCTCTGGACAGGGCTCTGGGGCCAACGTCCTGACTTTC. Its translation is CASSSGQGSGANVLTF.

This clone came up a few times. At the DNA level, this CDR3 is encoded by other sequences in the same sample as well. V usage is TRBV6-4 and J usage is TRBJ2-2, with D perhaps TRBD2 (5 bases). The CDR3 contains 14 residues. V was trimmed by 0 bases and J by 3 bases, leaving 5 bases between them. Germline CDR1 MRHNA, CDR2 SNTAGT. The CDR3 DNA follows: TGTGCCAGCAGTGACTCGCGGGACACCGGGGAGCTGTTTTTT. This codes for CASSDSRDTGELFF.

As DNA, the CDR3 is TGTGCCAGCAGCCCGCGACAGGGGTTGGGAGAGACCCAGTACTTC. Translated: CASSPRQGLGETQYF. The rearrangement links TRBV7-7 to TRBJ2-5; 8 bases line up with TRBD1. From germline, CDR1 is SSHAT and CDR2 FNYEAQ (reference sequence). The CDR3 covers 15 residues. V shed 5 bases and J 4 bases; nucleotides not matched to a gene: 9.

The chain combines TRBV7-6 with TRBJ2-1, with a weak D call TRBD2 (5 bases). The germline V and J ends were trimmed by 5 bases and 6 bases, with 11 bases remaining between them. The CDR3 loop spans 13 amino acids. CDR1 is SGHVS and CDR2 is FNYEAQ in the germline V gene. For the CDR3, the DNA is TGTGCCAGCAGCGAGGGCGCGATCAATGAGCAGTTCTTC. The encoded protein is CASSEGAINEQFF.

The rearrangement uses TRBV15 and TRBJ2-2; 7 bases map to TRBD2. The CDR3 has 16 amino acids. Germline V gives CDR1 LNHNV, CDR2 YYDKDF (reference sequence). J lost 5 bases, V lost 7 bases, and 13 bases had no gene match. Here the CDR3 DNA reads TGTGCCACCACCCCGAAGTCGGGGGGACGGACCGGGGAGCTGTTTTTT. Its translation is CATTPKSGGRTGELFF. The entire variable domain, with the rest obtained from reference TRBV15 and TRBJ2-2, is as follows: DAMVIQNPRYQVTQFGKPVTLSCSQTLNHNVMYWYQQKSSQAPKLLFHYYDKDFNNEADTPDNFQSRRPNTSFCFLDIRSPGLGDTAMYLCATTPKSGGRTGELFFGEGSRLTVL.

V is TRBV11-2 and J is TRBJ1-1, with D unclear. Germline V gene lookup returns CDR1 SGHAT and CDR2 FQNNGV. Trimming pared 1 base from V and 4 bases from J, leaving 13 bases between. The CDR3 loop spans 15 amino acids. CDR3 nucleotides: TGTGCCAGCAGCTTAGGGGCAGGTCCCCTCACTGAAGCTTTCTTT. This gives the protein CASSLGAGPLTEAFF.

V usage is TRBV7-6 and J usage is TRBJ1-4; D call uncertain. This CDR3 is built from 16 residues. V lost 5 bases, J lost 8 bases, and 21 bases lay in between. Germline CDR1 reads SGHVS; CDR2 reads FNYEAQ. CDR3 sequence (DNA): TGTGCCAGCAGCCCGATAGACTACGCCCCCTCGGAAAAACTGTTTTTT. This codes for CASSPIDYAPSEKLFF.

Comment on this clone: In the same sample, other DNA sequences code for this CDR3. V usage is TRBV4-3 and J usage is TRBJ1-2; D gene uncertain. The CDR3 is 13 residues long. The ends were cut back, 1 base at V and 7 bases at J, with 10 bases in the middle. Germline V lookup: CDR1 LGHNA, CDR2 YSLEER. The CDR3 nucleotides are TGCGCCAGCAGCCAAGGAAGAGGGTCTGGCTACACCTTC. Translating gives CASSQGRGSGYTF.

The chain employs TRBV9 and TRBJ2-1; 14 positions match TRBD2. The J segment lost 0 bases and the V segment lost 7 bases, leaving 9 bases of the junction unmatched. CDR3 length: 18 amino acids. Germline-derived CDR1 and CDR2 are SGDLS and YYNGEE. The CDR3 nucleotides are TGTGCCAGCGGGACTAGCGGGGGACTAGCCCTCTCCTACAATGAGCAGTTCTTC. Encoded protein: CASGTSGGLALSYNEQFF.

At least ten counts were recorded for this clone. This chain links TRBV29-1 with TRBJ1-1, with TRBD1 matching over 9 bases. Germline CDR1 and CDR2: SQVTM and ANQGSEA. The CDR3 loop spans 12 amino acids. Written as DNA, the CDR3 is TGCTACGGACAGGGGTTGAACACTGAAGCTTTCTTT. Protein: CYGQGLNTEAFF.

This clone has only one observation. This chain uses TRBV6-5 with TRBJ2-1; D gene unclear. Per germline, CDR1 MNHEY and CDR2 SVGAGI. CDR3 length equals 14 residues. Between the trimmed V and J ends, which lost 5 bases and 1 base, there was a span of 9 bases. Here the CDR3 DNA reads TGTGCCAGCAGTGTCCACGGGTCCTACAATGAGCAGTTCTTC. The encoded protein is CASSVHGSYNEQFF.

The chain links TRBV4-3 to TRBJ1-5; a weak D match, TRBD1 (6 bases). Trimming removed 3 bases at V and 2 bases at J, with 14 bases between. CDR3 length: 16 residues. The germline V gene has CDR1 LGHNA and CDR2 YSLEER. The CDR3 DNA follows: TGCGCCAGCAGCCAGTACTTACAGGGCCGCAATCAGCCCCAGCATTTT. Translating it yields CASSQYLQGRNQPQHF.

This rearrangement joins TRBV9 to TRBJ2-3; maybe TRBD1 (5 bases). The CDR3 runs to 17 residues. Germline V gives CDR1 SGDLS, CDR2 YYNGEE. Trimming cost V 4 bases and J 2 bases, with 20 bases left between them. The CDR3 bases are TGTGCCAGCAGCCCCCACCCTTCCTTAGGACACACAGATACGCAGTATTTT. It is translated as CASSPHPSLGHTDTQYF.

The chain joins TRBV12-5 to TRBJ1-2, with D tentatively TRBD1 (6 bases). V was pared by 6 bases and J by 1 base, with 18 bases between. Germline CDR1 and CDR2: LGHNT and FRNRAP. The CDR3 is 16 residues long. CDR3 sequence: CASGPAGGADNYGYTF. In nucleotides, the CDR3 is TGTGCTAGTGGACCCGCGGGGGGGGCGGATAACTATGGCTACACCTTC. The variable domain in full, with the rest retrieved from reference TRBV12-5 and TRBJ1-2, is DARVTQTPRHKVTEMGQEVTMRCQPILGHNTVFWYRQTMMQGLELLAYFRNRAPLDDSGMPKDRFSAEMPDATLATLKIQPSEPRDSAVYFCASGPAGGADNYGYTFGSGTRLTVV.

V gene TRBV27 combines with J gene TRBJ1-2; 7 nucleotides align to TRBD1. V gave up 8 bases and J gave up 0 bases; unmatched junction bases: 3. The CDR3 length is 13 residues. Germline CDR1 MNHEY, CDR2 SMNVEV (reference sequence). The CDR3 loop is CASLDRANYGYTF. The DNA for the CDR3 is TGTGCCAGCCTCGACAGGGCTAACTATGGCTACACCTTC.

The chain links TRBV7-9 to TRBJ1-2; no firm D call. This CDR3 spans 12 amino acids. Between the trimmed V and J ends, which lost 5 bases and 8 bases, there was a span of 12 bases. Looked up from germline, CDR1 is SEHNR and CDR2 is FQNEAQ (reference sequence). CDR3 nucleotides: TGTGCCAGCAGCACCTCGGGTGCAGGCTACACCTTC. The encoded protein is CASSTSGAGYTF.

As regards this clone: Other DNA sequences within the sample encode an identical CDR3. The chain couples TRBV19 to TRBJ1-5, with TRBD1 matching 9 bases. CDR1 is LNHDA and CDR2 is SQIVND in the germline V gene (reference sequence). The CDR3 length is 14 residues. After removal of 3 bases from V and 5 bases from J, the junction contained 2 bases not matched to a gene. CDR3 sequence (DNA): TGTGCCAGTAGTATTTGGACAGGGGATCAGCCCCAGCATTTT. Translated, it gives CASSIWTGDQPQHF.

The gene calls are TRBV29-1 and TRBJ2-3; tentatively, D is TRBD1 (5 bases). The germline V gene has CDR1 SQVTM and CDR2 ANQGSEA. Trimming stripped 4 bases from V and 0 bases from J, with 11 bases between. The CDR3 contains 14 residues. The CDR3 sequence: CSVAGAPSTDTQYF. The CDR3 DNA reads as TGCAGCGTTGCTGGGGCCCCTAGCACAGATACGCAGTATTTT.

This chain connects TRBV7-9 to TRBJ2-6, with TRBD1 identical over 9 bases. Germline V gene lookup returns CDR1 SEHNR and CDR2 FQNEAQ (reference sequence). V was pared by 7 bases and J by 0 bases, with 4 bases of the junction left unmatched. CDR3 length: 16 amino acids. In DNA form, the CDR3 reads TGTGCCAGCATTCCGACAGGGGGCTCTGGGGCCAACGTCCTGACTTTC. This translates into CASIPTGGSGANVLTF.